Sequencing of this T cell receptor (beta chain) was carried out in a study of persistence of HIV-infected CD4 T cells. Nonspecific anti-CD3/anti-CD28 bead stimulation represents the broad CD4+ T cell repertoire. Sorting selected CD4+ T cells upregulating both CD40 ligand and CD69. CD8+ T cells were removed from PBMCs prior to stimulation. The libraries were made with immunoSEQ version 4 in survey mode. Generated by immunoSEQ multiplex PCR, the TCRdb table keeps only in-frame clones and is missing some. There are roughly 41,000 clones in the sample; roughly 86% occur only once, and 1.3% lies in the top ten. Overall study findings and caveats: Antigen-responding cells were enriched for degenerate expanded CDR3beta sequences.

To note about this clone: Antigen: not known.

The germline V and J ends were trimmed by 2 bases and 4 bases, with 8 bases remaining between them. Germline V gives CDR1 MNHEY, CDR2 SVGAGI. The CDR3 has 13 amino acids. This receptor was identified in an adult man with HIV who was CMV-seropositive. The J gene is TRBJ1-1, the V gene TRBV6-5, with D perhaps matching TRBD1 (6 bases). Sequencing was performed on CD4+ T cells sorted from PBMCs after roughly 18-hour stimulation, taken from a patient who received antiretroviral therapy. The CDR3 region is CASSYRRGTEAFF. The CDR3 DNA is TGTGCCAGCAGTTACCGCAGGGGCACTGAAGCTTTCTTT.